These T cell receptor beta chains were read from a single sample in a study of T cell responses to AZD1222 COVID-19 vaccine. Clones were sequenced by immunoSEQ multiplex PCR, and TCRdb holds only the in-frame ones, with some missing. The table records 90,000 to 120,000 clones, roughly nine tenths of them present only once. Sequences were derived from peripheral blood, sampled on day 0 of MenACWY control vaccination. The source of these receptors is an adult in good health. The CDR3 runs from the conserved cysteine through the conserved F or W.

v_call | cdr3_aa
TRBV15 | CATSRDPPRGRDTEAFF
TRBV5-1 | CASSLLSVQETQYF
TRBV18 | CASSPDRPFSYEQYF
TRBV5-1 | CASQRDRQEAQYF
TRBV9 | CASSPLDTQYF
TRBV4-2 | CASSQDRDFYEQYF
TRBV30 | CAWSHSGGLKQYF
TRBV2 | CASSQPLSYNEQFF
TRBV6-5 | CAVRGRTPEAFF
TRBV12-5 | CASGLARTVYSYEQYF
TRBV2 | CASSEKGRGLQPQHF
TRBV16 | CASSPDTVPEKLFF
TRBV6-6 | CASSYRGLPNTGELFF
TRBV6-1 | CASSERDMSAIAKNIQYF
TRBV6-2/TRBV6-3 | CASSYKGTEAFF
TRBV27 | CASSRGAGENNEQFF
TRBV9 | CASSQYQGEYTDTQYF
TRBV27 | CASSLGGTNTEAFF
TRBV5-1 | CASSWGPLAGVTDTQYF
TRBV6-5 | CASSYGGNTEAFF
TRBV19 | CASSSTGGGNQPQHF
TRBV6-5 | CASRPPRGQGGYTF
TRBV4-2 | CASSQETSGATDTQYF
TRBV27 | CASSLWRANEKLFF
TRBV19 | CASSIGPSTDTQYF
TRBV10-3 | CAISEQEENTIYF
TRBV5-1 | CASSRYRDGATNEKLFF
TRBV18 | CASSPAGANEQYF
TRBV30 | CAWIPQGSSYEQYF
TRBV9 | CASSVGGGRADTQYF
TRBV29-1 | CSVEVNGKHTEAFF
TRBV11-2 | CASSWTSPLSGANVLTF
TRBV4-3 | CASSQDWQHAVGGNTIYF
TRBV24-1 | CATSRGSGYTF
TRBV6-6 | CASRGQGNQPQHF
TRBV5-4 | CASSLELAGGSGEQYF
TRBV2 | CASRLDRGTNYGYTF
TRBV5-1 | CASSPETGDDSPLHF
TRBV7-9 | CASSATAGSGAYEQYF
TRBV18 | CASSPSGADTEAFF
TRBV4-3 | CASSQELPPGAGETQYF
TRBV19 | CASRTGGADSPLHF
TRBV7-7 | CASSLAGTSSWETQYF
TRBV7-2 | CASSLLGHSSGNTIYF
TRBV7-9 | CASSLVQANTGELFF
TRBV4-1 | CASSRRLAGERGSETQYF
TRBV10-2 | CASSWGKQETQYF
TRBV7-9 | CASSVQGVYEQYF
TRBV6-1 | CASSDLPRGVATNEKLFF